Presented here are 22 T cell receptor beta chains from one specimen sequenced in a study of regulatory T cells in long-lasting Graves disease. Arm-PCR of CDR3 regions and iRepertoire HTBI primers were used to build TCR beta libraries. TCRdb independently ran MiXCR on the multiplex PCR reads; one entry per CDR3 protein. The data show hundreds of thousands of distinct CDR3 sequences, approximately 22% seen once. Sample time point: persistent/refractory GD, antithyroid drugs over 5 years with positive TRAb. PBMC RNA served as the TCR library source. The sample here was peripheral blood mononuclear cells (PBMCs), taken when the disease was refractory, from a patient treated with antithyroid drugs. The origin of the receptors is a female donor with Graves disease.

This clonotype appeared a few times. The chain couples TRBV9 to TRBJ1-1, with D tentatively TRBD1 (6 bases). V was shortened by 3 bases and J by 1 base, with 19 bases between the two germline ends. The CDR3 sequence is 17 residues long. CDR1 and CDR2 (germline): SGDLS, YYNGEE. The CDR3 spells CASSAITGIMPNTEAFF. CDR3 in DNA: TGTGCCAGCAGCGCCATTACAGGGATTATGCCGAACACTGAAGCTTTCTTT.

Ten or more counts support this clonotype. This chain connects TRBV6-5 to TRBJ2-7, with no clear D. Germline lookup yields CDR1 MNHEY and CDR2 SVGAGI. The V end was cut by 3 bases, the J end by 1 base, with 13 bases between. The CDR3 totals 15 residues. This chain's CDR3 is CASSYGGSGSYEQYF. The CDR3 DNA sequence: TGTGCCAGCAGTTATGGCGGATCGGGTTCCTACGAGCAGTACTTC.

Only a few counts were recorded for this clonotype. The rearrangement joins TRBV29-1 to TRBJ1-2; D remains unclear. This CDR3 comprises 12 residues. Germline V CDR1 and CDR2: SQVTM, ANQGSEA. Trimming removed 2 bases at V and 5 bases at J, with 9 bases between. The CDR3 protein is CSVEIFPYGYTF. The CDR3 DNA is TGCAGCGTTGAAATCTTCCCTTATGGCTACACCTTC.

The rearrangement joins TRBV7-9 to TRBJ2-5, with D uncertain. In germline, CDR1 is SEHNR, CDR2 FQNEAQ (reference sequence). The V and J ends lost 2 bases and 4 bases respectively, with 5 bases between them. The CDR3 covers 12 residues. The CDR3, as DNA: TGTGCCAGCAGCTTAAACCCAGAGACCCAGTACTTC. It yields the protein CASSLNPETQYF.

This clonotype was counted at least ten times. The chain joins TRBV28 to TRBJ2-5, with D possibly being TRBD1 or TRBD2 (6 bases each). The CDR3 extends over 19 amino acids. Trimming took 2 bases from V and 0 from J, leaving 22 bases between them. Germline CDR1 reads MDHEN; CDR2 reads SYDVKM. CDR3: CASSLIAGGAGENQETQYF. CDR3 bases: TGTGCCAGCAGTTTAATCGCCGGCGGGGCAGGGGAAAACCAAGAGACCCAGTACTTC.

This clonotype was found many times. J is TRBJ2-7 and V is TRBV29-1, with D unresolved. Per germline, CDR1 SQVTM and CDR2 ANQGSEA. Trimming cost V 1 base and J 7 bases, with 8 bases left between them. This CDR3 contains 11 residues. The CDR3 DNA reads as TGCAGCGTTGAAGTTTTGGGGGAGCAGTACTTC. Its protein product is CSVEVLGEQYF.

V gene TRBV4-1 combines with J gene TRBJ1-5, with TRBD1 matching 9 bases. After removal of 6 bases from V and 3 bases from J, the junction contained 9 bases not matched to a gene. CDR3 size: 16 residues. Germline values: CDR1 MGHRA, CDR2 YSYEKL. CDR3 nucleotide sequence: TGCGCCAGCAGTACTTGGGGGGACAGGGTCAATCAGCCCCAGCATTTT. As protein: CASSTWGDRVNQPQHF.

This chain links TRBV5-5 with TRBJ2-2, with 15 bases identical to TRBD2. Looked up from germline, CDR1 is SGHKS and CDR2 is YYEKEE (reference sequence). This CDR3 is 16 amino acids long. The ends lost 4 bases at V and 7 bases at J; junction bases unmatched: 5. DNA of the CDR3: TGTGCCAGCAGCCCCGGGACTAGCGGGGGGTTCGGGGAGCTGTTTTTT. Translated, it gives CASSPGTSGGFGELFF.

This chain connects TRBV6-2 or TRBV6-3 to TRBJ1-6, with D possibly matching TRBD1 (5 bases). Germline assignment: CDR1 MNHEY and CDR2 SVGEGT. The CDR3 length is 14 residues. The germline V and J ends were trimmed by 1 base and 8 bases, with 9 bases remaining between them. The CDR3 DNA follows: TGTGCCAGCAGTTACTGGGACGGAGATTCACCCCTCCACTTT. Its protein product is CASSYWDGDSPLHF.

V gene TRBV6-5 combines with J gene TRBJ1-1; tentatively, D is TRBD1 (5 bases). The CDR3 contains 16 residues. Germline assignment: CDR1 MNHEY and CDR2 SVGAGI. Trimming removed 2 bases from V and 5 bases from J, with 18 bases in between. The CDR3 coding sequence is TGTGCCAGCAGTTACGTTGCAGGGTTAAAGGGGACTGAAGCTTTCTTT. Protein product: CASSYVAGLKGTEAFF.

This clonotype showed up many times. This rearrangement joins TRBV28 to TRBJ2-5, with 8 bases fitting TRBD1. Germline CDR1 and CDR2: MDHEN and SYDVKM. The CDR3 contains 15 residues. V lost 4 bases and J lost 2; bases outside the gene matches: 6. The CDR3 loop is CASSWTGKRQETQYF. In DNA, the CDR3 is TGTGCCAGCAGTTGGACAGGGAAAAGACAAGAGACCCAGTACTTC.

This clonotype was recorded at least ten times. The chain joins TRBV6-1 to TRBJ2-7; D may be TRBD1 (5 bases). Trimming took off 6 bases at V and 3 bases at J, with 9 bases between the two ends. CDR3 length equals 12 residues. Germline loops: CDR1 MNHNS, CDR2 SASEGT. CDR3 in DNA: TGTGCCAGCAGCCTGACAGTCTACGAGCAGTACTTC. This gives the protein CASSLTVYEQYF.

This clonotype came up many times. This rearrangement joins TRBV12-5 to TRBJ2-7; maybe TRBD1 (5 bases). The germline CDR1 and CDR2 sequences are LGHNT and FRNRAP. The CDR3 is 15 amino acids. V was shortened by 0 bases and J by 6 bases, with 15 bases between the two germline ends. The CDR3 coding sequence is TGTGCTAGTGGTTTGGTTATCGGCAGGGTAAGCGAGCAGTACTTC. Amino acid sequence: CASGLVIGRVSEQYF.

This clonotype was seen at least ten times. Written as DNA, the CDR3 is TGTGCCAGCAGCCAAATGGGAGTAAACACTGAAGCTTTCTTT. This codes for CASSQMGVNTEAFF. The chain uses TRBV3-1 and TRBJ1-1; D unresolved. In germline, CDR1 is LGHDT, CDR2 YNNKEL (reference sequence). The CDR3 is 14 amino acids. Trimming stripped 2 bases from V and 2 bases from J, with 9 bases between.

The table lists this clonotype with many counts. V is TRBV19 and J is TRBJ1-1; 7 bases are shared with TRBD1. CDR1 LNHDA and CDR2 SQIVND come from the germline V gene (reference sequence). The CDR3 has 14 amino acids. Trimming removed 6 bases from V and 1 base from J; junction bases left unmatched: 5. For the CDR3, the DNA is TGTGCCAGTAGGAGGGGACAGCCGAACACTGAAGCTTTCTTT. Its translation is CASRRGQPNTEAFF.

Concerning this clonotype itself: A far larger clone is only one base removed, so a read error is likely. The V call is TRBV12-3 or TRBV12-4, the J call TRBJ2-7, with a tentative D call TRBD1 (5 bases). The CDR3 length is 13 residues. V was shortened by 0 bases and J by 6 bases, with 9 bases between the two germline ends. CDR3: CASSLAGRVEQYF. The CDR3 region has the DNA TGTGCCAGCAGTTTAGCGGGCAGGGTCGAGCAGTACTTC.

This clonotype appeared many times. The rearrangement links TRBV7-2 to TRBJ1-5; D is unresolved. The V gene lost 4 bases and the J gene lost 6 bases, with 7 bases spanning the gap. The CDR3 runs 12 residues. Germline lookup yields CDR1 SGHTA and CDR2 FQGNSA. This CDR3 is CASSYGVQPQHF. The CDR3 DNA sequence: TGTGCCAGCAGCTACGGGGTTCAGCCCCAGCATTTT. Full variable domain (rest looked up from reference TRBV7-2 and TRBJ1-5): GAGVSQSPSNKVTEKGKDVELRCDPISGHTALYWYRQSLGQGLEFLIYFQGNSAPDKSGLPSDRFSAERTGGSVSTLTIQRTQQEDSAVYLCASSYGVQPQHFGDGTRLSIL.

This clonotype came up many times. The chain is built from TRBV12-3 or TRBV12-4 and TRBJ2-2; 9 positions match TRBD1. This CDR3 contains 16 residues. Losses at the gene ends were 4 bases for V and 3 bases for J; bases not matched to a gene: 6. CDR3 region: CASSYTGGADTGELFF. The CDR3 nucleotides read TGTGCCAGCAGTTACACAGGGGGCGCCGACACCGGGGAGCTGTTTTTT.

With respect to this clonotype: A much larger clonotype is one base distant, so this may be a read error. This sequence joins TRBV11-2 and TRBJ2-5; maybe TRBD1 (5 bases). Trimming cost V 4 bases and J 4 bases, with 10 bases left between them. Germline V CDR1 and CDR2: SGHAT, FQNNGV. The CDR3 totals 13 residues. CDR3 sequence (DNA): TGTGCCAGCAGCTCCGACAGTGGAGAGACCCAGTACTTC. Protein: CASSSDSGETQYF. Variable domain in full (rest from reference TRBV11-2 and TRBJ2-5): EAGVAQSPRYKIIEKRQSVAFWCNPISGHATLYWYQQILGQGPKLLIQFQNNGVVDDSQLPKDRFSAERLKGVDSTLKIQPAKLEDSAVYLCASSSDSGETQYFGPGTRLLVL.

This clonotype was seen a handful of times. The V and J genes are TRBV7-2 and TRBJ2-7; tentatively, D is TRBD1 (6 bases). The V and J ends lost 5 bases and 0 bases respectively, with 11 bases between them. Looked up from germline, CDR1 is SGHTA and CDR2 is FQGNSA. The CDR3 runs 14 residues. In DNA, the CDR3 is TGTGCCAGCAGCCTCGAACAGGGCTCCTACGAGCAGTACTTC. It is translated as CASSLEQGSYEQYF.

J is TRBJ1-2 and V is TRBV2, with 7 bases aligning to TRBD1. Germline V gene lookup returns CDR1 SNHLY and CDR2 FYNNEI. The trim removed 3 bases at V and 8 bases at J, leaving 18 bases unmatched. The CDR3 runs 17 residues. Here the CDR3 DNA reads TGTGCCAGCAGTGAGGAGGGACAGTGGGGATCTTTGGCCGGCTACACCTTC. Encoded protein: CASSEEGQWGSLAGYTF.

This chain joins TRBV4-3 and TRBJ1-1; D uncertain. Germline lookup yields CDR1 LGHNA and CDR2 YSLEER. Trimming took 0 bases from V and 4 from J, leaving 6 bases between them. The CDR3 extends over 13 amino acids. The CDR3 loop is CASSQEQFTEAFF. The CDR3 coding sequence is TGCGCCAGCAGCCAAGAACAATTCACTGAAGCTTTCTTT.